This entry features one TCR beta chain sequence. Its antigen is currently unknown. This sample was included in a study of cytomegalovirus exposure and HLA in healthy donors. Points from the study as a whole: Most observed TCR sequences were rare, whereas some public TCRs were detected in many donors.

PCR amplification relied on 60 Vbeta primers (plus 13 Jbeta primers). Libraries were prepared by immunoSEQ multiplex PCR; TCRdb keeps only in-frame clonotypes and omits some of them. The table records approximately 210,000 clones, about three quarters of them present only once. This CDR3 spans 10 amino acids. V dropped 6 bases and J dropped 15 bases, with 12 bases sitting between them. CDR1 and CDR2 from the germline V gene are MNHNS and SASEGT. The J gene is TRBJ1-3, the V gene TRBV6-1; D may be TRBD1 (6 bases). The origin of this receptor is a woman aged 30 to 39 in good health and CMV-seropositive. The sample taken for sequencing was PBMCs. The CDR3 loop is CASSLRDKYF. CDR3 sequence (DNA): TGTGCCAGCAGCCTCCGGGACAAATATTTT.